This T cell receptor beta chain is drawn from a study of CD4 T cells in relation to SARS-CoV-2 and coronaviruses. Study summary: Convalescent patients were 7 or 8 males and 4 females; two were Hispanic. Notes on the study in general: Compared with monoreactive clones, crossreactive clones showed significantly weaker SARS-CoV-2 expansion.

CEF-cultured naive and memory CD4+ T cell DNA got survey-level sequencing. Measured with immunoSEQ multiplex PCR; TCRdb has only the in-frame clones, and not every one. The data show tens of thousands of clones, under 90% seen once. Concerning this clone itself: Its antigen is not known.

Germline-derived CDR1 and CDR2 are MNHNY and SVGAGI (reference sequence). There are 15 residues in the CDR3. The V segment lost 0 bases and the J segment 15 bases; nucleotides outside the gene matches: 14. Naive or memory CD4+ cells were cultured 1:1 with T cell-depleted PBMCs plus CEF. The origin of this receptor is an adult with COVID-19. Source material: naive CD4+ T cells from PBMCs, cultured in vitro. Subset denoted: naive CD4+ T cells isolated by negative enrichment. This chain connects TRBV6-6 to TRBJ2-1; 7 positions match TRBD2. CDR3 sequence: CASSYSPPQWGGTFF. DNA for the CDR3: TGTGCCAGCAGTTACTCCCCTCCTCAATGGGGAGGGACGTTCTTC.